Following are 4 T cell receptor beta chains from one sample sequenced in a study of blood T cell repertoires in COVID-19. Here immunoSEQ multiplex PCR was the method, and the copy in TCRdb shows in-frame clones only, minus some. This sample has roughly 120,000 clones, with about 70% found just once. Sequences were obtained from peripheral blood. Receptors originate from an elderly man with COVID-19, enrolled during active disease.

The DNA for the CDR3 is TGTGCCAGCAGTTACTCAGCGGGAGGGGCAGGACAGCCCCAGCATTTT. It encodes CASSYSAGGAGQPQHF. The chain combines TRBV6-5 with TRBJ1-5; tentatively, D is TRBD1 (5 bases). Germline CDR1 MNHEY, CDR2 SVGAGI. The CDR3 is made up of 16 amino acids. V lost 0 bases, J lost 7 bases, and 16 bases lay in between.

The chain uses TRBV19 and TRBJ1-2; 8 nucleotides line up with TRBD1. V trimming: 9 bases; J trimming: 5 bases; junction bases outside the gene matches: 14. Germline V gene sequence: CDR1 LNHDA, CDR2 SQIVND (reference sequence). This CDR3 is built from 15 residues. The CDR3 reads CASGPGQEKWYGYTF. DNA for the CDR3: TGTGCCAGCGGGCCGGGACAGGAAAAATGGTATGGCTACACCTTC.

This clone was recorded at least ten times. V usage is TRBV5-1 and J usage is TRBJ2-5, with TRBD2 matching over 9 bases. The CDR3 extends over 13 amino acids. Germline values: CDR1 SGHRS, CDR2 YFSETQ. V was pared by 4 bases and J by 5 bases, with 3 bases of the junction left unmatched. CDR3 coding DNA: TGCGCCAGCAGCCAGACTAGCGGTGAGACCCAGTACTTC. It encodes CASSQTSGETQYF.

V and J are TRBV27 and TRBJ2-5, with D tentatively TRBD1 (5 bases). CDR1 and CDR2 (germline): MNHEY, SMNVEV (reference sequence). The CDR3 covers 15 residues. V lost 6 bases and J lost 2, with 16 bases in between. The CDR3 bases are TGTGCCAGCAGGAGAAAAGGACATTCTCAAGAGACCCAGTACTTC. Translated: CASRRKGHSQETQYF.